A single sample gave rise to the 31 T cell receptor beta chains below, sequenced in a study of blood T cell repertoires in COVID-19 (dated by TCRdb to 2020 to 2021). Library preparation used the immunoSEQ multiplex PCR assay. Entries here come from immuneACCESS through TCRdb and include only in-frame sequences with V and J called. Some clones fail to appear in such tables; in the studies checked, an unresolved V gene covers under half of the shortfall, and the cause of the remainder is unknown. This sample is represented by 65,000 to 90,000 clones; about 86% of them were singletons. 25% to 30% of the sample goes to the ten largest clones. The sequencing sample was made of peripheral blood. The receptors originated from a human donor in a cohort sampled during active COVID-19.

The CDR3 sequence: CASSLGTGGNQPQHF. CDR3 in DNA: TGTGCCAGCAGCTTAGGGACAGGGGGGAATCAGCCCCAGCATTTT. The chain recombines TRBV11-2 with TRBJ1-5; TRBD1 aligns across 10 bases. The V and J ends lost 1 base and 4 bases, in that order; junction bases with no gene match: 1. The germline CDR1 and CDR2 sequences are SGHAT and FQNNGV. This CDR3 spans 15 amino acids. Complete variable domain (other parts from reference TRBV11-2 and TRBJ1-5): EAGVAQSPRYKIIEKRQSVAFWCNPISGHATLYWYQQILGQGPKLLIQFQNNGVVDDSQLPKDRFSAERLKGVDSTLKIQPAKLEDSAVYLCASSLGTGGNQPQHFGDGTRLSIL.

Only one count was recorded for this clone. The CDR3 spells CASSLLQAGRYEQYF. DNA of the CDR3: TGTGCCAGCAGCTTGCTACAGGCCGGTAGGTACGAGCAGTACTTC. The V call is TRBV5-6, the J call TRBJ2-7; maybe TRBD1 (5 bases). The V end lost 1 base, the J end lost 4 bases, and 15 bases lay between the germline ends. Germline V gene sequence: CDR1 SGHDT, CDR2 YYEEEE. The CDR3 is made up of 15 amino acids.

The V call is TRBV30, the J call TRBJ2-1; D possibly corresponds to TRBD2 (5 bases). Germline assignment: CDR1 GTSNPN and CDR2 SVGIG (reference sequence). The CDR3 has 9 amino acids. The CDR3 region is CASSGEQFF. CDR3 bases: TGTGCTAGCAGCGGCGAGCAGTTCTTC.

The chain carries TRBV5-1 and TRBJ2-1; D perhaps matches TRBD2 (6 bases). Germline CDR1 is SGHRS and CDR2 is YFSETQ. This CDR3 is 14 amino acids long. The V and J ends lost 1 base and 6 bases respectively, with 11 bases between them. The CDR3 here is CASSLSQGGNEQFF. The CDR3 coding sequence is TGCGCCAGCAGCTTGAGCCAGGGAGGCAATGAGCAGTTCTTC.

The chain links TRBV11-3 to TRBJ1-5, with D unresolved. Looked up from germline, CDR1 is SGHNT and CDR2 is YENEEA. The CDR3 spans 13 residues. V was pared by 1 base and J by 3 bases, with 4 bases between. The CDR3: CASSLAFNQPQHF. CDR3 DNA sequence: TGTGCCAGCAGCTTAGCCTTCAATCAGCCCCAGCATTTT.

This chain joins TRBV5-8 and TRBJ1-5; D is unclear. The CDR3 is made up of 15 amino acids. V was trimmed by 3 bases and J by 4 bases, leaving 14 bases between them. Per the germline V gene, CDR1 is SGHTS and CDR2 is YDEGEE. CDR3 region: CASSSGLGGNQPQHF. CDR3 coding DNA: TGTGCCAGCAGCTCCGGACTTGGAGGAAATCAGCCCCAGCATTTT.

This clone was observed once. The rearrangement links TRBV6-1 to TRBJ1-1, with 11 positions matching TRBD1. Germline loops: CDR1 MNHNS, CDR2 SASEGT. The CDR3 is made up of 16 amino acids. V was pared by 4 bases and J by 4 bases, with 8 bases of the junction left unmatched. CDR3: CASSAGQGGLGTEAFF. CDR3 bases: TGTGCCAGCAGTGCGGGACAGGGGGGTCTTGGCACTGAAGCTTTCTTT.

The chain joins TRBV6-5 to TRBJ2-1; perhaps TRBD1 as D (5 bases). Looked up from germline, CDR1 is MNHEY and CDR2 is SVGAGI. V was shortened by 7 bases and J by 7 bases, with 17 bases between the two germline ends. This CDR3 is 14 amino acids long. The CDR3: CASNMWQGQNEQFF. CDR3 DNA: TGTGCCAGCAATATGTGGCAGGGTCAAAATGAGCAGTTCTTC.

The chain recombines TRBV7-6 with TRBJ2-3; the match to TRBD2 covers 9 bases. The CDR3 is made up of 17 amino acids. The V gene's germline CDR1 is SGHVS and CDR2 FNYEAQ. The V segment lost 2 bases and the J segment 5 bases; nucleotides outside the gene matches: 11. The CDR3 sequence: CASSLRPAGGPRDTQYF. CDR3 sequence (DNA): TGTGCCAGCAGCTTAAGGCCCGCGGGGGGGCCTAGAGATACGCAGTATTTT. The whole variable domain, filled in from reference TRBV7-6 and TRBJ2-3, reads GAGVSQSPRYKVTKRGQDVALRCDPISGHVSLYWYRQALGQGPEFLTYFNYEAQQDKSGLPNDRFSAERPEGSISTLTIQRTEQRDSAMYRCASSLRPAGGPRDTQYFGPGTRLTVL.

V usage is TRBV28 and J usage is TRBJ2-7, with 10 bases that match TRBD1. Germline V CDR1 and CDR2: MDHEN, SYDVKM. This CDR3 contains 15 residues. Unmatched junction bases numbered 6, after V lost 6 bases and J lost 1 base. CDR3 DNA: TGTGCCAGCAGAATAGGGGACAGGGGTTCCTACGAGCAGTACTTC. Translated: CASRIGDRGSYEQYF.

The CDR3 DNA follows: TGTGCCACCAGCACCCAGGATACGCAGTATTTT. This gives the protein CATSTQDTQYF. The V gene is TRBV15, the J gene TRBJ2-3; D ambiguous. Between the trimmed V and J ends, which lost 4 bases and 6 bases, there was a span of 5 bases. The CDR3 sequence is 11 residues long. In germline, CDR1 is LNHNV, CDR2 YYDKDF (reference sequence).

The table lists this clone with a count of one. V and J are TRBV7-9 and TRBJ1-3, with 7 nucleotides matching TRBD1. This CDR3 has 13 amino acids. Trimming cost V 10 bases and J 6 bases; bases outside gene matches: 9. Germline V gene lookup returns CDR1 SEHNR and CDR2 FQNEAQ (reference sequence). The CDR3 protein is CATELGGENTIYF. For the CDR3, the DNA is TGTGCCACCGAACTAGGGGGCGAAAACACCATATATTTT.

The V and J genes are TRBV10-3 and TRBJ2-5; D might be TRBD2 (6 bases). The V gene lost 5 bases and the J gene lost 2 bases, with 12 bases spanning the gap. CDR1 ENHRY and CDR2 SYGVKD come from the germline V gene. CDR3 length: 14 residues. The CDR3 here is CAISRAGSQETQYF. The DNA of the CDR3 is TGTGCCATCAGTAGGGCGGGGTCACAAGAGACCCAGTACTTC.

V usage is TRBV6-6 and J usage is TRBJ2-1; 9 positions agree with TRBD1. V trimming: 7 bases; J trimming: 10 bases; junction bases outside the gene matches: 14. This CDR3 is built from 15 residues. Germline CDR1 is MNHNY and CDR2 is SVGAGI (reference sequence). The chain's CDR3 is CASTARGTGPTEQFF. CDR3 in DNA: TGTGCCAGCACCGCGCGGGGGACAGGGCCCACCGAGCAGTTCTTC.

The chain couples TRBV5-1 to TRBJ1-4, with 8 bases fitting TRBD1. Trimming cost V 1 base and J 13 bases; bases outside gene matches: 18. From germline, CDR1 is SGHRS and CDR2 YFSETQ. The CDR3 sequence is 17 residues long. CDR3: CASSLPEGGTGHRGLFF. In nucleotides, the CDR3 is TGCGCCAGCAGCTTGCCTGAGGGCGGGACAGGCCATCGAGGACTGTTTTTT.

This clone has a single count. The genes are TRBV7-2 and TRBJ1-2; 10 positions agree with TRBD1. The germline gives CDR1 SGHTA, CDR2 FQGNSA. V lost 2 bases, J lost 4 bases, and 4 bases stayed unmatched. The CDR3 sequence is 15 residues long. CDR3 nucleotides: TGTGCCAGCAGCTTAACGACAGGGGGCCTCTATGGCTACACCTTC. This sequence encodes CASSLTTGGLYGYTF.

CDR3 sequence reads: CASKRGRANYGYTF. The CDR3 DNA reads as TGTGCCAGCAAAAGGGGCAGAGCTAACTATGGCTACACCTTC. The rearrangement uses TRBV6-5 and TRBJ1-2; TRBD1 might be the D (5 bases). The CDR3 is 14 amino acids. V was pared by 7 bases and J by 0 bases, with 12 bases between. Germline CDR1 reads MNHEY; CDR2 reads SVGAGI.

The J gene is TRBJ2-3, the V gene TRBV4-1; TRBD1 matches at 9 bases. The germline gives CDR1 MGHRA, CDR2 YSYEKL. V trimming: 6 bases; J trimming: 2 bases; junction bases outside the gene matches: 15. This CDR3 is 18 amino acids long. The CDR3: CASSRLFRDREFTDTQYF. In DNA form, the CDR3 reads TGCGCCAGCAGTAGACTCTTCCGGGACAGGGAGTTCACAGATACGCAGTATTTT.

The chain employs TRBV4-3 and TRBJ1-3, with 7 bases that match TRBD1. The germline V gene encodes CDR1 LGHNA and CDR2 YSLEER. The CDR3 totals 17 residues. V shed 2 bases, J shed 4 bases, and the junction held 11 bases outside the gene matches. This CDR3 reads CASSQYSRDSQGNTIYF. DNA of the CDR3: TGCGCCAGCAGCCAATACTCCCGGGACAGCCAGGGAAACACCATATATTTT.

The chain carries TRBV7-2 and TRBJ1-5, with D perhaps matching TRBD1 (5 bases). Per the germline V gene, CDR1 is SGHTA and CDR2 is FQGNSA. V was clipped by 1 base and J by 0 bases, with 10 bases between them. CDR3 size: 16 residues. CDR3 residues: CASSLVGGYSNQPQHF. CDR3 DNA: TGTGCCAGCAGCTTAGTGGGGGGATATAGCAATCAGCCCCAGCATTTT.

The genes are TRBV7-8 and TRBJ1-2, with a possible D match to TRBD1 (5 bases). V lost 6 bases, J lost 8 bases, and 16 bases lay in between. Germline V gives CDR1 SGHVS, CDR2 FQNEAQ. The CDR3 loop spans 13 amino acids. The CDR3 DNA reads as TGTGCCAGCAGAGTCCGGGGAGGGGAGGGCTACACCTTC. Amino acid sequence: CASRVRGGEGYTF.

The chain employs TRBV6-2 or TRBV6-3 and TRBJ2-3, with 7 bases matching TRBD1. CDR3 length equals 15 residues. Per the germline V gene, CDR1 is MNHEY and CDR2 is SVGEGT. V shed 3 bases, J shed 2 bases, and the junction held 5 bases outside the gene matches. CDR3 amino acids: CASSYSTGVTDTQYF. The CDR3 nucleotides read TGTGCCAGCAGTTATTCTACAGGGGTCACAGATACGCAGTATTTT.

This clone showed up just a few times. The V and J genes are TRBV10-2 and TRBJ2-5; no reliable D call. Germline V lookup: CDR1 WSHSY, CDR2 SAAADI. Trimming took off 10 bases at V and 5 bases at J, with 8 bases between the two ends. The CDR3 sequence is 10 residues long. The CDR3 protein is CATINETQYF. In DNA form, the CDR3 reads TGCGCCACCATCAATGAGACCCAGTACTTC.

The gene calls are TRBV9 and TRBJ2-7; tentative D call: TRBD2 (6 bases). Trimming pared 0 bases from V and 5 bases from J, leaving 12 bases between. The CDR3 totals 14 residues. In germline, CDR1 is SGDLS, CDR2 YYNGEE. The CDR3 sequence is CASSVVGGIDEQYF. In nucleotides, the CDR3 is TGTGCCAGCAGCGTAGTGGGGGGAATCGACGAGCAGTACTTC.

V usage is TRBV5-1 and J usage is TRBJ2-7; 9 nucleotides line up with TRBD2. CDR1 and CDR2 (germline): SGHRS, YFSETQ. The CDR3 runs to 13 residues. The J segment lost 6 bases and the V segment lost 2 bases, leaving 3 bases of the junction unmatched. For the CDR3, the DNA is TGCGCCAGCAGCTTACTAGCGGGCGGCGAGCAGTACTTC. This encodes CASSLLAGGEQYF.

J is TRBJ2-2 and V is TRBV4-1; D is possibly TRBD1 (5 bases). V was clipped by 6 bases and J by 7 bases, with 18 bases between them. The length of the CDR3 is 15 residues. CDR1 is MGHRA, CDR2 YSYEKL, per germline. DNA for the CDR3: TGCGCCAGCAGGCCCCGCCCGACAGATGACGGGGAGCTGTTTTTT. Translated: CASRPRPTDDGELFF.

The genes are TRBV7-9 and TRBJ1-3; TRBD1 might be the D (5 bases). The CDR3 contains 16 residues. Trimming took off 2 bases at V and 4 bases at J, with 15 bases between the two ends. Per the germline V gene, CDR1 is SEHNR and CDR2 is FQNEAQ (reference sequence). The CDR3 sequence: CASSLYVGQGGNTIYF. The DNA for the CDR3 is TGTGCCAGCAGCTTATACGTCGGGCAGGGAGGAAACACCATATATTTT.

This clone was recorded once. The chain uses TRBV19 and TRBJ2-7; 7 bases fit TRBD1. Unmatched junction bases numbered 7, after V lost 10 bases and J lost 1 base. This CDR3 has 13 amino acids. Germline V lookup: CDR1 LNHDA, CDR2 SQIVND (reference sequence). The DNA for the CDR3 is TGTGCCACCTCGACAGGGTTATCCTACGAGCAGTACTTC. As protein: CATSTGLSYEQYF.

This chain links TRBV4-2 with TRBJ2-6, with 8 bases identical to TRBD1. Germline loops: CDR1 LGHNA, CDR2 YNFKEQ. J lost 0 bases, V lost 4 bases, and 11 bases had no gene match. This CDR3 is built from 19 residues. The CDR3: CASSLTGQASRSGANVLTF. CDR3 coding DNA: TGTGCCAGCAGCCTAACGGGACAGGCCAGTCGCTCTGGGGCCAACGTCCTGACTTTC.

In its sample, this clone was seen once. This rearrangement joins TRBV7-3 to TRBJ2-1, with TRBD2 matching 13 bases. J lost 6 bases, V lost 3 bases, and 5 bases had no gene match. The CDR3 length is 16 residues. CDR1 SGHTA and CDR2 FQGTGA come from the germline V gene. In DNA, the CDR3 is TGTGCCAGCAGCTTCTCGGGACTAGCGGGGTCCAATGAGCAGTTCTTC. Translating gives CASSFSGLAGSNEQFF.

This clone was detected a few times. The chain is built from TRBV7-6 and TRBJ1-3; D not resolved. The V and J ends lost 1 base and 0 bases respectively, with 7 bases between them. Looked up from germline, CDR1 is SGHVS and CDR2 is FNYEAQ. This CDR3 is built from 15 residues. The CDR3 nucleotides read TGTGCCAGCAGCTTAGGTCGGAGCTCTGGAAACACCATATATTTT. Protein: CASSLGRSSGNTIYF.